Listed below are T cell receptor beta chains from one sample, sequenced in a study of T cell repertoires in cytomegalovirus infection. TCRdb fed the reads into MiXCR, producing one record per CDR3 protein. The repertoire holds 310,000 or so distinct CDR3 sequences, roughly 17% seen once, with around 12% in the top ten. Sequenced material: PBMCs. The receptors were gathered from a human donor in good health (CMV status not recorded). Some clones in this sample may be carry-over from other donors' samples. Each CDR3 is given with its conserved first and last residue. A D gene is named only where the DNA matches it firmly. Clone size appears in some rows only: once, few, many, or a class for an expanded clone.

CDR3 | DNA | size | D | J | V
CASSSDRGNPNEQFF | TGTGCCAGCAGTTCGGACAGGGGGAACCCCAATGAGCAGTTCTTC | once | TRBD1 | TRBJ2-1 | TRBV27
CASTLGVSGANVLTF | TGTGCCAGCACCCTGGGGGTCTCTGGGGCCAACGTCCTGACTTTC | many | . | TRBJ2-6 | TRBV12-3/TRBV12-4
CASSTGSSNQPQHF | TGTGCCAGCAGCACAGGGAGTAGCAATCAGCCCCAGCATTTT | . | . | TRBJ1-5 | TRBV2
CASSLLGLAVQETQYF | TGTGCCAGCAGCTTATTGGGGCTAGCGGTACAAGAGACCCAGTACTTC | many | TRBD2 | TRBJ2-5 | TRBV7-2
CSVTGTSGGLGEQYF | TGCAGTGTGACCGGGACTAGCGGGGGACTAGGCGAGCAGTACTTC | . | TRBD2 | TRBJ2-7 | TRBV20-1
CASSSFYSWLAGAGGTGELFF | TGTGCCAGCAGTTCATTTTATTCCTGGCTAGCGGGAGCCGGCGGCACCGGGGAGCTGTTTTTT | . | TRBD2 | TRBJ2-2 | TRBV6-5
CASGQTGTGIRETQYF | TGTGCCAGCGGCCAAACCGGGACAGGGATACGAGAGACCCAGTACTTC | . | TRBD1 | TRBJ2-5 | TRBV7-9
CASSELAGEGQYF | TGTGCCAGCAGTGAACTAGCGGGGGAGGGCCAGTACTTC | few | TRBD2 | TRBJ2-5 | TRBV2
CSASEIGTDTQYF | TGCAGTGCTTCGGAGATTGGGACAGATACGCAGTATTTT | . | . | TRBJ2-3 | TRBV20-1
CASSQRDSQETQYF | TGTGCCAGCAGCCAACGGGACTCCCAAGAGACCCAGTACTTC | . | . | TRBJ2-5 | TRBV3-1
CASSAGIQPQHF | TGTGCCAGCAGTGCAGGGATTCAGCCCCAGCATTTT | . | . | TRBJ1-5 | TRBV6-1
CASSQVARGQSGELFF | TGTGCCAGCAGTCAGGTGGCGAGGGGGCAGTCCGGGGAGCTGTTTTTT | . | TRBD1 | TRBJ2-2 | TRBV12-3/TRBV12-4
CASEKGGSNQPQHF | TGTGCCAGCGAAAAGGGGGGGAGCAATCAGCCCCAGCATTTT | many | . | TRBJ1-5 | TRBV28
CASSLGQGYNEQFF | TGTGCCAGCAGCCTGGGACAGGGCTACAATGAGCAGTTCTTC | many | TRBD1 | TRBJ2-1 | TRBV7-6
CASSGSGGYYEQYF | TGTGCCAGCAGTGGAAGCGGGGGGTACTACGAGCAGTACTTC | many | TRBD2 | TRBJ2-7 | TRBV6-1
CSARTGGSTYGYTF | TGCAGTGCTAGAACAGGGGGATCCACCTATGGCTACACCTTC | . | TRBD1 | TRBJ1-2 | TRBV20-1
CASSFLGDPSNTEAFF | TGTGCCAGCAGTTTTCTCGGGGATCCCTCGAACACTGAAGCTTTCTTT | many | . | TRBJ1-1 | TRBV12-3/TRBV12-4
CASSQELGRGKETQYF | TGTGCCAGCAGCCAAGAACTGGGCAGGGGGAAAGAGACCCAGTACTTC | few | TRBD1 | TRBJ2-5 | TRBV4-1
CSASPKRGSSYEQYF | TGCAGTGCTAGCCCCAAGCGGGGGAGCTCCTACGAGCAGTACTTC | many | TRBD2 | TRBJ2-7 | TRBV20-1
CASSLYDTTDTQYF | TGTGCCAGCAGCTTATATGACACCACAGATACGCAGTATTTT | few | . | TRBJ2-3 | TRBV7-9
CATSRERPETNYGYTF | TGTGCCACCAGCAGAGAAAGGCCCGAGACTAACTATGGCTACACCTTC | many | . | TRBJ1-2 | TRBV15
CASSPPIGTGAGELFF | TGTGCCAGCAGCCCCCCTATCGGCACAGGGGCCGGGGAGCTGTTTTTT | many | TRBD1 | TRBJ2-2 | TRBV7-8
CASSLGGSEGLHF | TGTGCCAGCAGCTTAGGGGGTTCTGAGGGGCTCCACTTT | few | . | TRBJ1-6 | TRBV11-2
CATSPGLAAGETQYF | TGTGCCACCTCGCCGGGACTAGCCGCTGGGGAGACCCAGTACTTC | . | TRBD2 | TRBJ2-5 | TRBV6-2/TRBV6-3
CSARGDSSGGTYNEQFF | TGCAGTGCTAGAGGGGATTCTAGCGGGGGGACCTACAATGAGCAGTTCTTC | . | TRBD2 | TRBJ2-1 | TRBV20-1
CSARDQGSNQPQHF | TGCAGTGCTAGGGACCAGGGAAGCAATCAGCCCCAGCATTTT | . | . | TRBJ1-5 | TRBV20-1
CASSYSIAGGNEQYF | TGTGCCAGCAGTTACTCGATAGCAGGGGGGAACGAGCAGTACTTC | . | . | TRBJ2-7 | TRBV6-5
CASSLVRSSSYNEQFF | TGTGCCAGCAGCTTAGTGCGCTCCTCCTCCTACAATGAGCAGTTCTTC | many | . | TRBJ2-1 | TRBV7-2
CASSLQLGGYTF | TGTGCCAGCAGTTTGCAGCTAGGCGGCTACACCTTC | . | . | TRBJ1-2 | TRBV12-3/TRBV12-4
CASSDDIVSYEQYF | TGTGCCAGCAGTGATGACATTGTCTCCTACGAGCAGTACTTC | many | . | TRBJ2-7 | TRBV6-1
CASSLSGGTGRTSGANVLTF | TGTGCCAGCAGCCTCTCCGGCGGGACAGGGAGGACCTCTGGGGCCAACGTCCTGACTTTC | many | TRBD1 | TRBJ2-6 | TRBV12-3/TRBV12-4
CSARGGGGAYTQYF | TGCAGTGCTAGAGGTGGCGGGGGGGCCTATACGCAGTATTTT | . | TRBD2 | TRBJ2-3 | TRBV20-1
CASSTGTAFPYEQYF | TGTGCCAGTAGTACCGGGACAGCTTTTCCCTACGAGCAGTACTTC | . | TRBD1 | TRBJ2-7 | TRBV19
CASSHWRGGLETQYF | TGTGCCAGCAGCCACTGGCGGGGGGGCTTAGAGACCCAGTACTTC | many | TRBD2 | TRBJ2-5 | TRBV11-1
CASSNVVNLASNEQFF | TGTGCCAGCAGTAACGTAGTCAACCTGGCGAGCAATGAGCAGTTCTTC | . | . | TRBJ2-1 | TRBV6-2/TRBV6-3
CASSEGGPSSTFYEQYF | TGTGCCAGCAGTGAGGGAGGACCCTCATCTACTTTCTACGAGCAGTACTTC | . | . | TRBJ2-7 | TRBV6-1
CATRITDTQYF | TGTGCCACCCGGATCACAGATACGCAGTATTTT | . | . | TRBJ2-3 | TRBV10-3
CASTSGGRKNSYNEQFF | TGTGCCTCTACTAGCGGGGGAAGAAAAAACTCCTACAATGAGCAGTTCTTC | many | TRBD2 | TRBJ2-1 | TRBV28
CSGIGPGVGTEAFF | TGCAGCGGGATCGGCCCGGGAGTTGGCACTGAAGCTTTCTTT | few | . | TRBJ1-1 | TRBV29-1
CASSLVRQGARMDTQYF | TGTGCCAGCAGCTTAGTGAGACAGGGGGCGCGTATGGATACGCAGTATTTT | few | TRBD1 | TRBJ2-3 | TRBV7-3
CASSQVWTGHTGELFF | TGCGCCAGCAGCCAAGTTTGGACAGGGCACACCGGGGAGCTGTTTTTT | many | TRBD1 | TRBJ2-2 | TRBV4-1
CSATDGSYEQYF | TGCAGTGCTACGGACGGTTCCTACGAGCAGTACTTC | . | . | TRBJ2-7 | TRBV20-1
CASSPPPGGDTQYF | TGTGCCAGCAGCCCTCCCCCGGGGGGGGATACGCAGTATTTT | many | TRBD2 | TRBJ2-3 | TRBV7-2
CASSLQRWWDRVSLMGSGNQPQHF | TGTGCCAGCAGCTTACAGCGATGGTGGGACAGGGTGTCTCTGATGGGGAGCGGCAATCAGCCCCAGCATTTT | many | TRBD1 | TRBJ1-5 | TRBV7-2
CASSLGRSRRYF | TGTGCCAGCAGTTTAGGTCGGTCACGACGGTACTTC | . | . | TRBJ2-7 | TRBV12-3/TRBV12-4
CASSSTSRLEQFF | TGTGCCAGCAGCTCAACCTCCCGGCTAGAGCAGTTCTTC | . | . | TRBJ2-1 | TRBV5-4